The entry below gives a single T cell receptor (beta chain) sequence along with its context. Its antigen is not identified. With autoimmune disease history or systemic immunosuppression, patients were excluded. This sample is drawn from a study of OX40 agonist ivuxolimab in advanced cancers. The data were produced by immunoSEQ multiplex PCR, yet TCRdb's version contains in-frame clones alone and is incomplete. The sample yields about 98,000 clones, approximately 90% seen once. Regarding the study as a whole: Certain nonresponders additionally had low normalized T-cell clonal expansion. CD4+ and CD8+ blood T cells expanded clonally by week 6 at 0.1 to 3.0 mg/kg.

The CDR3 is 14 residues long. V was clipped by 5 bases and J by 4 bases, with 14 bases between them. Germline CDR1 and CDR2: MNHEY and SVGAGI. The sequences come from CD4+ or CD8+ T cells sorted from blood, collected in a trial of the OX40 agonist ivuxolimab. V gene TRBV6-5 combines with J gene TRBJ1-1; tentatively, D is TRBD1 (5 bases). The TCR comes from an adult with an advanced solid tumor such as melanoma, head and neck, liver or kidney cancer. CDR3 loop: CASSEGVASTEAFF. CDR3 nucleotides: TGTGCCAGCAGTGAAGGGGTCGCGAGCACTGAAGCTTTCTTT.